Reported below is one TCR beta chain. This entry belongs to a study of blood T cell repertoires in COVID-19. The wider study: The origin of the acute and convalescent COVID-19 samples was the United States, Italy and Spain. The cDNA or gDNA used as material had been derived from T cells, B-cell-depleted T cells, or PBMCs.

Libraries were prepared by immunoSEQ multiplex PCR; TCRdb keeps only in-frame clonotypes and omits some of them. The data show about 190,000 clones, around four fifths seen once. V was pared by 6 bases and J by 2 bases, with 9 bases of the junction left unmatched. This CDR3 region has 17 residues. CDR1 and CDR2 (germline): KGHSH, LQKENI. Specimen: peripheral blood. The chain joins TRBV18 to TRBJ2-3, with 12 bases fitting TRBD2. The origin of this receptor is a human donor in a cohort sampled during active COVID-19. In DNA, the CDR3 is TGTGCCAGCTCCCTCAGGACTAGCGGGATCTACACAGATACGCAGTATTTT. This codes for CASSLRTSGIYTDTQYF.